This T cell receptor beta chain was sequenced during a study of blood T cell repertoires in COVID-19. Study-wide background: COVID-19 samples, acute and convalescent, were from the United States, Italy and Spain. In each case, the material was cDNA or gDNA derived from T cells, B-cell-depleted T cells, or PBMCs.

CDR3 size: 15 residues. Germline lookup yields CDR1 MNHEY and CDR2 SVGAGI. V dropped 10 bases and J dropped 5; count of bases not matched to a gene: 11. Per the original data handling: Reference gene primer amplification in the assay estimated nucleated cell counts. The table came from immunoSEQ multiplex PCR; TCRdb's copy has only in-frame clones and leaves some out. Clone size and V and J calls were adopted from that table, with D and trimming inferred from the DNA. The repertoire holds around 230,000 clones, with about nine tenths as singletons. J is TRBJ2-2 and V is TRBV6-5; 9 bases are shared with TRBD2. This receptor was identified in a man aged 60 to 69 who had recovered from COVID-19. Material for sequencing was peripheral blood. CDR3 amino acids: CATDRSGGRTGELFF. In DNA, the CDR3 is TGTGCCACCGACAGGAGCGGGGGGAGGACCGGGGAGCTGTTTTTT.